This T cell receptor (beta chain) comes out of a study of graft-versus-host responses after intestinal transplantation. For the study at large: Tacrolimus plus steroids were given to all recipients for approximately three years, preceded by anti-thymocyte globulin induction. Study-level points and caveats: Graft-versus-host to host-versus-graft clonal ratios in allografts were high in patients with graft-donor T cell macrochimerism. Detected in recipient marrow were GvH clones, some of which were first observed in ileum or blood.

As regards this clone: The target antigen is unknown.

The length of the CDR3 is 13 residues. Germline assignment: CDR1 KGHSH and CDR2 LQKENI. V was pared by 0 bases and J by 10 bases, with 3 bases of the junction left unmatched. Produced via immunoSEQ multiplex PCR; TCRdb's table is partial and in-frame only. The sample has about 94,000 clones, roughly 90% seen once. The chain employs TRBV18 and TRBJ2-1; 7 positions match TRBD1. This specimen was unstimulated CD8+ T cells sorted from spleen or lymph node cells, taken before intestinal transplant. The clonotype was recovered from a human donor who received an intestinal transplant. CDR3 in amino acids: CASSPPRQGEQFF. The CDR3 DNA follows: TGTGCCAGCTCACCACCGCGACAGGGCGAGCAGTTCTTC.